The T cell receptor (beta chain) described here comes from a study of T cell responses to AZD1222 COVID-19 vaccine listed by TCRdb under 2021. For the study in its entirety: AZD1222 recipients with second doses at about 4 weeks or about 12 weeks were pooled, because spike-specific TCR depth and breadth did not differ between schedules. Trial participants were enrolled by age into 18-55, 56-69 and 70-plus year subgroups, with around 150, 28 and 57 TCR-sequenced participants respectively. A total of 230 or so trial participants underwent TCR sequencing, of whom 207 received two doses of AZD1222 and about 25 received two doses of the MenACWY control vaccine. What the work shows at the level of the full study, not this receptor alone: Because no samples from the day 14 peak response were available, repertoires could be characterized only after the peak T cell response. Spike-specific TCR breadth and depth rose significantly after two AZD1222 doses compared with day 0 and with MenACWY recipients. Conclusions about previously exposed vaccinees were limited because only a handful of AZD1222 recipients were SARS-CoV-2 seropositive at baseline. Participants were mostly white British and included more females than males, and it was suggested by the authors that clonal diversity may have been underestimated. In the small 56-69-year group, the increase in depth fell short of significance, most likely because of low power. Nearly half of unique spike-specific TCRs reportedly recognized epitopes outside regions mutated in the B.1.351 and B.1.1.7 variants. Vaccine-associated CD4 TCRs spanned the whole spike protein, with dominant responses in regions 160-218 and 743-854.

The CDR3 contains 13 residues, cysteine and phenylalanine counted. Only the CDR3 DNA stays, 39 bases, in frame from base 1. A distance of 7 bases separates the germline ends of V and J, which lose 2 bases and 3 bases respectively. CDR1 is given as SGDLS and CDR2 as YYNGEE, both from the germline V gene. The time point label, read with the paper, signifies: baseline before first vaccination. Vaccinee samples were obtained from the UK trials COV001 and COV002, which included a single-blind randomized controlled phase 2/3 trial of AZD1222 (ChAdOx1 nCoV-19) in healthy adults. For TCRbeta chain sequencing, PBMC samples were collected from trial participants at day 0 and at day 28 after the second dose. The CDR3 regions of human TCRbeta chains were analyzed by immunosequencing. Turning to the authors' computational methods: Repertoire TCRs were checked for matches against a reference library of SARS-CoV-2-specific TCRs that had been generated using the MIRA antigen-specificity platform. Breadth meant the fraction of unique TCRs that were SARS-CoV-2-associated, whereas depth meant the fraction of total T cells that were SARS-CoV-2-associated. Each spike-specific TCR was assigned to its reactive spike region and to a CD4 or CD8 class using the MIRA data. Log10-transformed breadth and depth values were compared by one-way ANOVA with Sidak's multiple comparisons tests. This is the immuneACCESS table as TCRdb keeps it, with only in-frame sequences that have V and J called. A part of the clones is gone; compared with another copy, unresolved V genes explain less than half, and the rest is unexplained. The V and J calls and clone size come from that table; D and trimming were worked out from the DNA. The sample has tens of thousands of clones on record, under 95% of them singletons. The ten largest account for approximately 4.2% of the sample.

In regard to this clone: This clone's antigen is unknown. No qualities accompany the bases; no much larger clone lies one base away. The identical CDR3 is also encoded by other nucleotide sequences in the sample.

This receptor was taken from an adult in good health. The rearrangement combines TRBV9 with TRBJ2-3, with no confidently assigned D gene. The material sequenced was peripheral blood, taken on day 0 of AZD1222 vaccination. The sequence in DNA is TGTGCCAGCAGCGTCCTAGAAACAGATACGCAGTATTTT. The encoded protein is CASSVLETDTQYF. Here the CDR3 is joined to the reference TRBV9 and TRBJ2-3 genes, and the full variable domain is: DSGVTQTPKHLITATGQRVTLRCSPRSGDLSVYWYQQSLDQGLQFLIQYYNGEERAKGNILERFSAQQFPDLHSELNLSSLELGDSALYFCASSVLETDTQYFGPGTRLTVL.